This entry is about one T cell receptor beta chain. The data were obtained in a study of identical twins. The germline CDR1 and CDR2 sequences are SGHRS and YFSETQ. Trimming removed 5 bases from V and 4 bases from J, with 15 bases in between. The CDR3 is 14 amino acids. cDNA carried unique molecular identifiers, and a universal primer site was added by template switching. TCRdb ran MiXCR on the 5' RACE reads and lists one entry per CDR3 protein. The data contain under 300,000 distinct CDR3 sequences, 6.5% to 8% of them singletons. The same data also contributed to another study, on T cells expressing NK-cell markers. In that study: The sequencing cohort of eight donors included seven HCMV-seropositive individuals and one seronegative individual. Of the CD8+ T cells in about 6 donors, about 1.0-8% belonged to dominant NKG2C+ clonotypes.

Source material: CD8+ T cells sorted from blood. This sequence joins TRBV5-1 and TRBJ1-1; D uncertain. The TCR was taken from a woman younger than 30 in good health. CDR3 in amino acids: CASSPGIYPTEAFF. The CDR3 DNA reads TGCGCCAGCAGTCCCGGGATTTACCCCACTGAAGCTTTCTTT.